This is a list of T cell receptor beta chains from one sample in a study of long-term antiretroviral therapy in people with HIV. Repertoires were generated with immunoSEQ multiplex PCR, while TCRdb's copy carries only in-frame clones and drops some. This sample carries about 17,000 clones, over 60% of them seen once, and the ten largest clones take around 16%. The sequencing used unsorted PBMCs, collected 2.5 years before starting antiretroviral therapy. The receptors were gathered from a woman aged 45-60 years with HIV. The CDR3 runs from the conserved cysteine through the conserved F or W. The D gene is left open where the match is weak. The size field is filled for only some rows; it gives once, few, many or a size class.

size: -; D: TRBD1; V: TRBV4-1; J: TRBJ1-2; CDR3: CASYSDRDRSNYGYTF; DNA: TGCGCCAGTTATTCGGACAGGGACCGATCTAACTATGGCTACACCTTC
size: -; D: TRBD1; V: TRBV19; J: TRBJ2-5; CDR3: CASSLMGQLQETQYF; DNA: TGTGCCAGTAGCCTAATGGGACAGCTCCAAGAGACCCAGTACTTC
size: -; D: -; V: TRBV19; J: TRBJ2-2; CDR3: CASSFGTFTGELFF; DNA: TGTGCCAGTAGTTTCGGGACCTTCACCGGGGAGCTGTTTTTT
size: -; D: TRBD1; V: TRBV7-9; J: TRBJ1-5; CDR3: CASSLNPDRGNQPQHF; DNA: TGTGCCAGCAGCCTAAACCCGGACAGGGGGAATCAGCCCCAGCATTTT
size: -; D: TRBD1; V: TRBV29-1; J: TRBJ1-1; CDR3: CSARGAGGLMNTEAFF; DNA: TGCAGCGCCCGAGGTGCAGGGGGCCTCATGAACACTGAAGCTTTCTTT
size: -; D: TRBD1; V: TRBV5-1; J: TRBJ2-3; CDR3: CASSSTGASTDTQYF; DNA: TGCGCCAGCAGCTCGACAGGGGCCTCCACAGATACGCAGTATTTT
size: -; D: TRBD1; V: TRBV28; J: TRBJ2-7; CDR3: CASSFYGQGDEQYF; DNA: TGTGCCAGCAGCTTTTACGGACAGGGGGACGAGCAGTACTTC
size: -; D: -; V: TRBV9; J: TRBJ2-5; CDR3: CASMKETQYF; DNA: TGTGCCAGCATGAAGGAGACCCAGTACTTC
size: few; D: -; V: TRBV5-4; J: TRBJ1-2; CDR3: CASKMVLGGYTF; DNA: TGTGCCAGCAAAATGGTCCTGGGAGGCTACACCTTC
size: -; D: TRBD1; V: TRBV6-6; J: TRBJ2-1; CDR3: CASSSNRGSDEQFF; DNA: TGTGCCAGCAGTTCAAACAGGGGAAGCGATGAGCAGTTCTTC
size: -; D: TRBD1; V: TRBV2; J: TRBJ1-4; CDR3: CASSIQGTAEKLFF; DNA: TGTGCCAGCAGTATTCAGGGGACAGCTGAAAAACTGTTTTTT
size: -; D: -; V: TRBV6-1; J: TRBJ1-2; CDR3: CASTQGVLSYGYTF; DNA: TGTGCCAGCACTCAAGGAGTTTTGAGCTATGGCTACACCTTC
size: medium-sized; D: -; V: TRBV9; J: TRBJ1-1; CDR3: CASSVVRGWGMNTEAFF; DNA: TGTGCCAGCAGCGTAGTAAGGGGATGGGGTATGAACACTGAAGCTTTCTTT
size: -; D: TRBD1; V: TRBV7-9; J: TRBJ2-5; CDR3: CASSQHGTGQVTQYF; DNA: TGTGCCAGCAGTCAACACGGGACAGGGCAGGTGACCCAGTACTTC
size: once; D: -; V: TRBV5-1; J: TRBJ1-4; CDR3: CASRVGGSDEKLFF; DNA: TGCGCCAGCAGGGTAGGGGGATCTGATGAAAAACTGTTTTTT
size: -; D: TRBD1; V: TRBV27; J: TRBJ1-6; CDR3: CASSLVGTGHSPLHF; DNA: TGTGCCAGCAGTTTAGTCGGGACAGGCCATTCACCCCTCCACTTT
size: -; D: TRBD1; V: TRBV6-5; J: TRBJ2-7; CDR3: CASSRDRGKEQYF; DNA: TGTGCCAGCAGCCGGGACAGGGGCAAGGAGCAGTACTTC
size: -; D: TRBD2; V: TRBV19; J: TRBJ2-6; CDR3: CASSIELAGARGEANVLTF; DNA: TGTGCCAGTAGTATAGAACTAGCGGGGGCTCGGGGGGAGGCCAACGTCCTGACTTTC
size: -; D: TRBD1; V: TRBV18; J: TRBJ1-5; CDR3: CASSPGVPTGKGSNQPQHF; DNA: TGTGCCAGCTCACCAGGAGTACCGACAGGGAAGGGCAGCAATCAGCCCCAGCATTTT
size: -; D: -; V: TRBV25-1; J: TRBJ1-1; CDR3: CASSEVNRLVGAFF; DNA: TGTGCCAGCAGTGAAGTAAACAGGCTGGTTGGTGCTTTCTTT
size: -; D: TRBD2; V: TRBV27; J: TRBJ2-5; CDR3: CASSSRLAGGQETQYF; DNA: TGTGCCAGCAGTTCCCGACTAGCGGGGGGGCAAGAGACCCAGTACTTC
size: -; D: -; V: TRBV30; J: TRBJ1-1; CDR3: CAWSVQENTEAFF; DNA: TGTGCCTGGAGTGTACAGGAGAACACTGAAGCTTTCTTT
size: -; D: -; V: TRBV11-3; J: TRBJ1-1; CDR3: CASSLGGLRTEAFF; DNA: TGTGCCAGCAGCTTGGGAGGGTTGAGGACTGAAGCTTTCTTT
size: -; D: TRBD2; V: TRBV5-6; J: TRBJ2-3; CDR3: CASSSTSVDTQYF; DNA: TGTGCCAGCAGCTCGACTAGCGTAGATACGCAGTATTTT
size: once; D: -; V: TRBV5-6; J: TRBJ1-3; CDR3: CASSLLTGSGNTIYF; DNA: TGTGCCAGCAGCTTACTGACAGGTAGCGGAAACACCATATATTTT
size: -; D: -; V: TRBV7-8; J: TRBJ2-2; CDR3: CASSLVEGQNTGELFF; DNA: TGTGCCAGCAGCTTAGTGGAGGGGCAGAACACCGGGGAGCTGTTTTTT
size: -; D: -; V: TRBV15; J: TRBJ1-2; CDR3: CATSRGIPAQGSYGYTF; DNA: TGTGCCACCAGCAGAGGTATTCCGGCCCAGGGTTCATATGGCTACACCTTC
size: once; D: -; V: TRBV11-1; J: TRBJ2-2; CDR3: CASSLDFGLGQATGELFF; DNA: TGTGCCAGCAGCTTAGATTTCGGTCTGGGACAAGCTACCGGGGAGCTGTTTTTT
size: -; D: -; V: TRBV7-2; J: TRBJ2-5; CDR3: CASSPHGGYQETQYF; DNA: TGTGCCAGCAGCCCGCACGGCGGGTACCAAGAGACCCAGTACTTC
size: -; D: TRBD1; V: TRBV19; J: TRBJ1-5; CDR3: CATNSGQGYQPQHF; DNA: TGTGCCACCAACTCAGGACAGGGCTATCAGCCCCAGCATTTT
size: -; D: TRBD2; V: TRBV27; J: TRBJ2-7; CDR3: CASSLGGIGYEQYF; DNA: TGTGCCAGCAGCCTGGGGGGGATCGGCTACGAGCAGTACTTC
size: -; D: TRBD1; V: TRBV6-6; J: TRBJ1-2; CDR3: CASSPDRDRAHGYTF; DNA: TGTGCCAGCAGTCCGGACCGGGACAGGGCACATGGCTACACCTTC
size: -; D: TRBD1; V: TRBV7-9; J: TRBJ2-1; CDR3: CASSPPGQSKFF; DNA: TGTGCCAGCAGTCCTCCGGGACAGAGCAAGTTCTTC
size: -; D: -; V: TRBV5-1; J: TRBJ2-1; CDR3: CASSPEGGAYNEQFF; DNA: TGCGCCAGCAGCCCCGAAGGGGGGGCCTACAATGAGCAGTTCTTC
size: -; D: TRBD1; V: TRBV6-6; J: TRBJ2-7; CDR3: CASSRGTGGLYEQYF; DNA: TGTGCCAGCAGCCGGGGGACAGGGGGTCTCTACGAGCAGTACTTC
size: few; D: TRBD1; V: TRBV11-2; J: TRBJ1-5; CDR3: CASSLDLGQGVNQPQHF; DNA: TGTGCCAGCAGCTTAGATCTGGGCCAGGGGGTTAATCAGCCCCAGCATTTT
size: -; D: -; V: TRBV7-9; J: TRBJ1-2; CDR3: CASTLAGRVGYTF; DNA: TGTGCCAGCACCCTGGCAGGGAGGGTGGGCTACACCTTC
size: -; D: TRBD2; V: TRBV15; J: TRBJ2-3; CDR3: CATSRDTGLAGLDTQYF; DNA: TGTGCCACCAGCAGAGATACGGGTCTAGCGGGGTTAGATACGCAGTATTTT